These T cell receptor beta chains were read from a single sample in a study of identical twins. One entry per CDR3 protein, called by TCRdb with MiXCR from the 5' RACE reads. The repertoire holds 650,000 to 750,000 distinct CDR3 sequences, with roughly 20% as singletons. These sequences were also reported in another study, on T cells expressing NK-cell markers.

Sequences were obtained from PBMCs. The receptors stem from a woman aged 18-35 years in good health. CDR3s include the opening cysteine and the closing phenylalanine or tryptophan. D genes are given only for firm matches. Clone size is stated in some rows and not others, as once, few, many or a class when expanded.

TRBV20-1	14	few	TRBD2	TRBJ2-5	TGCAGTGCTCCGACTAGCGGGAGGCCAGAGACCCAGTACTTC	CSAPTSGRPETQYF
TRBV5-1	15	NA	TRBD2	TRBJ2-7	TGCGCCAGCAGCCCAGGTCAAGCGGGAAATTACGAGCAGTACTTC	CASSPGQAGNYEQYF
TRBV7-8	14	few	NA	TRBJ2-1	TGTGCCAGCAGCTTAGAGTGGAGGTACAATGAGCAGTTCTTC	CASSLEWRYNEQFF
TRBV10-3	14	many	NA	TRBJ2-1	TGTGCCATCAGTGATAACAGAAACTTGGGTGAGCAGTTCTTC	CAISDNRNLGEQFF
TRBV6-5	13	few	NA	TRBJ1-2	TGTGCCAGCAGCTACGACGGGGACTATGGCTACACCTTC	CASSYDGDYGYTF
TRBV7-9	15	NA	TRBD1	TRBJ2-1	TGTGCCAGCAGCTCGGGACAGGGGGCTGAGAATGAGCAGTTCTTC	CASSSGQGAENEQFF
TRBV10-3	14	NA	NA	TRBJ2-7	TGTGCCATCAGCGTAAAGACGGGATCCTACGAGCAGTACTTC	CAISVKTGSYEQYF
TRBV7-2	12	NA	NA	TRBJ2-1	TGTGCCAGCAGCCGAACTGATGGTGAGCAGTTCTTC	CASSRTDGEQFF
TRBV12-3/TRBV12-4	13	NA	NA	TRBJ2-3	TGTGCCAGCGGACGACTAGGCCCAGATACGCAGTATTTT	CASGRLGPDTQYF
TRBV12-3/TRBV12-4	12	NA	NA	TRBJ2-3	TGTGCCAGCAGTTCCAGGGGGGCTACGCAGTATTTT	CASSSRGATQYF
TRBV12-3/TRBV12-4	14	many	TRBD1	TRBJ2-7	TGTGCCAGCAGTAGACAGGGTGGGGCTTACGAGCAGTACTTC	CASSRQGGAYEQYF
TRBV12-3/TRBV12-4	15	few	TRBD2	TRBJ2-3	TGTGCCAGCAGTCGGACTAGCGGGAGGGCGGCTACGCAGTATTTT	CASSRTSGRAATQYF
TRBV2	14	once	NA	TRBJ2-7	TGTGCCAGCAGTGAGATGGGGTCTTACTACGAGCAGTACTTC	CASSEMGSYYEQYF
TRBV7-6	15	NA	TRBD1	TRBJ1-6	TGTGCCAGCAGCGGACAGGGGGATGGGAATTCACCCCTCCACTTT	CASSGQGDGNSPLHF
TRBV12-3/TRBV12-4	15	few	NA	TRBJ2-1	TGTGCCAGCAGTTGGGGACTGAGCTCCTACAATGAGCAGTTCTTC	CASSWGLSSYNEQFF
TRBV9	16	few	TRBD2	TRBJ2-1	TGTGCCAGCAGCGTAGGTAGCGGGCTAACAAACAATGAGCAGTTCTTC	CASSVGSGLTNNEQFF
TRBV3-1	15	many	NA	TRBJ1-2	TGTGCCAGCAGCCAAGAGGCGGGCAGGTCTTATGGCTACACCTTC	CASSQEAGRSYGYTF
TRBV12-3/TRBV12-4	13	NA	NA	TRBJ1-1	TGTGCCAGCAGCAACCAAATGGGCACTGAAGCTTTCTTT	CASSNQMGTEAFF
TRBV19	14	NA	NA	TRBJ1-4	TGTGCCAGTAGACCCGACAGAAGCAATGAAAAACTGTTTTTT	CASRPDRSNEKLFF
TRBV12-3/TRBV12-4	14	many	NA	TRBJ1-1	TGTGCCAGCCGAGGAACAGGTGGGAACACTGAAGCTTTCTTT	CASRGTGGNTEAFF
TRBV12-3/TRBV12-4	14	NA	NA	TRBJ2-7	TGTGCCAGCAGTAAGCAGGAAGGATCCTACGAGCAGTACTTC	CASSKQEGSYEQYF
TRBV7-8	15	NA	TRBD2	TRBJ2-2	TGTGCCAGCAGCTTAGAACTAGCGGGAATCAGGGAGCTGTTTTTT	CASSLELAGIRELFF
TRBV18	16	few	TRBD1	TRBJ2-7	TGTGCCAGCTCACCCCCTGGGGACAGGGCCCGATCCGAGCAGTACTTC	CASSPPGDRARSEQYF
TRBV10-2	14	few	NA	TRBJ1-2	TGCGCCAGCAGTGGAGGCAGGGGAGGGGAAGGCTACACCTTC	CASSGGRGGEGYTF
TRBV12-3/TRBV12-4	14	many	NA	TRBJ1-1	TGTGCCAGCACCCCTGGGTGGCAGCACACTGAAGCTTTCTTT	CASTPGWQHTEAFF
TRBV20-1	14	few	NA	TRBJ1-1	TGCAGTGCTAGCAAGGGGCCCATGAACACTGAAGCTTTCTTT	CSASKGPMNTEAFF
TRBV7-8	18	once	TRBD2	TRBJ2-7	TGTGCCAGCAGCTTTGTCCTAGCGGGAGTCCTCTCCGCCTACGAGCAGTACTTC	CASSFVLAGVLSAYEQYF
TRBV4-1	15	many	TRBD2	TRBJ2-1	TGCGCCAGCAGCATTTTAGCGGGAGCGGGGAATGAGCAGTTCTTC	CASSILAGAGNEQFF
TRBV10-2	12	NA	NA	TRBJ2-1	TGCGCCAGCAGTGATGAAGGTGGTGAGCAGTTCTTC	CASSDEGGEQFF
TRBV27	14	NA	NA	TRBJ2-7	TGTGCCAGCAGACAGGGATATTCTTCCTACGAGCAGTACTTC	CASRQGYSSYEQYF
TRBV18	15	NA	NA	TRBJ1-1	TGTGCCACCCCAAAAGGAGACAACCTTGACACTGAAGCTTTCTTT	CATPKGDNLDTEAFF
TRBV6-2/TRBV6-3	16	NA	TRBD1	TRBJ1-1	TGTGCCAGCACCTATGACTCCAACAGGGGCGCGGGGGAAGCTTTCTTT	CASTYDSNRGAGEAFF
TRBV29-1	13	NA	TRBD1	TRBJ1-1	TGCAGCGTTGAAGACGGGCAGGGGGGAAAAGCTTTCTTT	CSVEDGQGGKAFF
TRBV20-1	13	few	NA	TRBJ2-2	TGCAGTACCTACCGCATGGGGCGCGGGGAGCTGTTTTTT	CSTYRMGRGELFF
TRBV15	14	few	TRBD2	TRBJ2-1	TGTGCCACTGGGGGGGGGTACATCGGCAATGAGCAGTTCTTC	CATGGGYIGNEQFF
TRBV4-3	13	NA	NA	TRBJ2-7	TGCGCCAGCAGCCAAGATGGGTCCTACGAGCAGTACTTC	CASSQDGSYEQYF
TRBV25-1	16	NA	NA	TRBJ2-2	TGTGCCAGCAGTGAATATAGGGCAGGATTCACCGGGGAGCTGTTTTTT	CASSEYRAGFTGELFF
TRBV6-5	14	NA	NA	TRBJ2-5	TGTGCCAGCAGTTCCCGGGGCTCCCAAGAGACCCAGTACTTC	CASSSRGSQETQYF
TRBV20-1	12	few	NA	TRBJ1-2	TGCAGTGCCAGCCCATCTAACTATGGCTACACCTTC	CSASPSNYGYTF
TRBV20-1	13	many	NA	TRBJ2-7	TGCAGTGCTAGCGGTTGGGACTCCTACGAGCAGTACTTC	CSASGWDSYEQYF
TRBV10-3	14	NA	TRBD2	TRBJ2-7	TGTGCCATCATGGCAGGACTAGGGACCTACGAGCAGTACTTC	CAIMAGLGTYEQYF
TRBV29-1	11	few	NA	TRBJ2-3	TGCAGCGTTGTAGTGGAAGATACGCAGTATTTT	CSVVVEDTQYF
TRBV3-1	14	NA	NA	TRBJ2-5	TGTGCCAGCAGCCCAGGACCAGCCGTTGGGACCCAGTACTTC	CASSPGPAVGTQYF
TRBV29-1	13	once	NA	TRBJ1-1	TGCAGCGTTCGGGGCCCAATCCACACTGAAGCTTTCTTT	CSVRGPIHTEAFF
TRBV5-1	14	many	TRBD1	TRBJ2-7	TGCGCCAGCATGGCCGGGACAGGGGGCTACGAGCAGTACTTC	CASMAGTGGYEQYF
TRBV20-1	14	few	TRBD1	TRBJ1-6	TGCAGTGCGACTCAGGACAGGGTTAATTCACCCCTCCACTTT	CSATQDRVNSPLHF
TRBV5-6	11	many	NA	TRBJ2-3	TGTGCCAGCAGCGTCGGTATTACGCAGTATTTT	CASSVGITQYF
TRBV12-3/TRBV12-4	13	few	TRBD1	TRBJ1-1	TGTGCCAGCAGGGGACAGGGGTACACTGAAGCTTTCTTT	CASRGQGYTEAFF
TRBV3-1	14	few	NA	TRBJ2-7	TGTGCCAGCAGTCTGGGTCAACCAGCCTACGAGCAGTACTTC	CASSLGQPAYEQYF
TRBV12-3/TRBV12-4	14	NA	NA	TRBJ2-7	TGTGCCAGCAGTTTAAGGGACGGATACTACGAGCAGTACTTC	CASSLRDGYYEQYF
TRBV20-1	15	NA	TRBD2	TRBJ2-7	TGCAGTGCTATAGACTATCAGCGGGAGTATAACGAGCAGTACTTC	CSAIDYQREYNEQYF
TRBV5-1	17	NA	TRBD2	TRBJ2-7	TGCGCCAGCAGCTTCTTAACTAGCGGGAGAGGTTCCGGCGAGCAGTACTTC	CASSFLTSGRGSGEQYF
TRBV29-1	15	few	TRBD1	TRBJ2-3	TGCAGCGTCCTCGGGGACAGGGACAGCACAGATACGCAGTATTTT	CSVLGDRDSTDTQYF
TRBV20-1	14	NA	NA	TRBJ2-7	TGCAGTGCTAGAGGGCCTAAGGAGTACTACGAGCAGTACTTC	CSARGPKEYYEQYF
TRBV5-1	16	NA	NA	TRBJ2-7	TGCGCCAGCAGCTTTGGACGGAACCCGAGCTCCTACGAGCAGTACTTC	CASSFGRNPSSYEQYF
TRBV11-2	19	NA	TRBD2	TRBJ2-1	TGTGCCAGCAGCTTAAATCGTGGGGGCGGGAGGAGCTCCTACAATGAGCAGTTCTTC	CASSLNRGGGRSSYNEQFF
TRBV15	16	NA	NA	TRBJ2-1	TGTGCCACCAGCAGAGTTATTAGCGGCGCCTACAATGAGCAGTTCTTC	CATSRVISGAYNEQFF
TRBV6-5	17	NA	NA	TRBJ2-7	TGTGCCAGCAGTTACTCGATTGGAAGGGGGGCTCTTACCGAGCAGTACTTC	CASSYSIGRGALTEQYF
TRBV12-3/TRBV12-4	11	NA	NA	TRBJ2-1	TGTGCCAGCAGTTTAGGTGGGCCGGAGTTCTTC	CASSLGGPEFF
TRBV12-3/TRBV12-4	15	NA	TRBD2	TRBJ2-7	TGTGCCAGCAGAACAAGCGGGGGAGGATCCTACGAGCAGTACTTC	CASRTSGGGSYEQYF